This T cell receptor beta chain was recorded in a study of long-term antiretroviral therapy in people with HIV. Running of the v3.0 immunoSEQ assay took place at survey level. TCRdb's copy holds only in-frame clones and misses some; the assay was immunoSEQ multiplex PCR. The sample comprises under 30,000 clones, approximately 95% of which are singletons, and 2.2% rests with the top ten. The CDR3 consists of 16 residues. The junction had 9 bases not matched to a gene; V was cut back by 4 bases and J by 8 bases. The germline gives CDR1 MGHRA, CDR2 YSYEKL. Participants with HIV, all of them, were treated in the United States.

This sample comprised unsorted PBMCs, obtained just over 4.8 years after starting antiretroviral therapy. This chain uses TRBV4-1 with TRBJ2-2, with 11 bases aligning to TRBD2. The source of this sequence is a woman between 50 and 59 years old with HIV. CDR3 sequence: CASSRVFRLAGGELFF. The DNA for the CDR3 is TGCGCCAGCAGCCGAGTTTTCCGACTAGCGGGAGGGGAGCTGTTTTTT.